One and the same sample provided the 21 T cell receptor beta chains below, sequenced in a study of cytomegalovirus exposure and HLA in healthy donors. The study ran its PCR with 60 Vbeta and 13 Jbeta primers. This table comes from immunoSEQ multiplex PCR, and its TCRdb copy is limited to in-frame clones, with some not included. This table holds about 55,000 clones, roughly four fifths found once. The sequenced sample consisted of PBMCs. These receptors were collected from a man younger than 45 in good health and CMV-seronegative.

This chain links TRBV4-2 with TRBJ2-3; 8 bases align to TRBD1. V trimming: 0 bases; J trimming: 6 bases; junction bases outside the gene matches: 2. The CDR3 covers 14 residues. Germline CDR1 is LGHNA and CDR2 is YNFKEQ. The CDR3 spells CASSQEGQADTQYF. In DNA form, the CDR3 reads TGTGCCAGCAGCCAAGAGGGACAGGCGGATACGCAGTATTTT.

V is TRBV18 and J is TRBJ1-2; 10 bases are a match to TRBD1. The V segment lost 0 bases and the J segment 10 bases; nucleotides outside the gene matches: 2. Germline loops: CDR1 KGHSH, CDR2 LQKENI. There are 13 residues in the CDR3. The CDR3 nucleotides are TGTGCCAGCTCACCACCGGGACAGGGGCCCTACACCTTC. Encoded protein: CASSPPGQGPYTF.

This clone has more than one count but fewer than ten. The V and J genes are TRBV5-8 and TRBJ1-1; D not certain. V shed 0 bases and J shed 7 bases, with 7 bases lying between them. Germline V gene data show CDR1 as SGHTS and CDR2 as YDEGEE. This CDR3 has 12 residues. Here the CDR3 DNA reads TGTGCCAGCAGCTTGGGGGCCGGTGAAGCTTTCTTT. Translating it yields CASSLGAGEAFF.

The chain is built from TRBV14 and TRBJ2-1, with TRBD2 matching 7 bases. This CDR3 is 16 amino acids long. Germline CDR1 reads SGHDN; CDR2 reads FVKESK. V shed 1 base, J shed 5 bases, and the junction held 8 bases outside the gene matches. The CDR3 coding sequence is TGTGCCAGCAGCCAAGGAGGCGGCGGGGGAAACAATGAGCAGTTCTTC. Amino acid sequence: CASSQGGGGGNNEQFF.

J is TRBJ2-7 and V is TRBV2, with 8 bases identical to TRBD1. CDR3 length: 15 residues. Germline V gives CDR1 SNHLY, CDR2 FYNNEI. The ends lost 5 bases at V and 3 bases at J; junction bases unmatched: 9. The CDR3 bases are TGTGCCAGCAGTCCTTGGACAGGGCGGGTCTACGAGCAGTACTTC. Its translation: CASSPWTGRVYEQYF.

The chain joins TRBV19 to TRBJ1-1, with 7 bases aligning to TRBD1. This CDR3 spans 14 amino acids. J gave up 1 base and V 7 bases, and 6 bases lay outside the gene matches. Germline-derived CDR1 and CDR2 are LNHDA and SQIVND (reference sequence). This CDR3 is CASTPRTGNTEAFF. DNA of the CDR3: TGTGCCAGTACCCCCCGGACAGGGAACACTGAAGCTTTCTTT.

This clone showed up just once. The CDR3 DNA reads TGTGCCAGCAGCCCCCCCGGGGGGCGCAGGTACGAGCAGTACTTC. Translated, it gives CASSPPGGRRYEQYF. V is TRBV27 and J is TRBJ2-7; D possibly corresponds to TRBD2 (7 bases). Trimming cost V 6 bases and J 4 bases, with 19 bases left between them. Germline V gene lookup returns CDR1 MNHEY and CDR2 SMNVEV (reference sequence). The CDR3 length is 15 residues.

V usage is TRBV7-6 and J usage is TRBJ2-7; a possible D gene is TRBD2 (5 bases). The CDR3 has 16 amino acids. Per the germline V gene, CDR1 is SGHVS and CDR2 is FNYEAQ. V gave up 5 bases and J gave up 2 bases, with 19 bases separating them. In nucleotides, the CDR3 is TGTGCCAGCAGCGATTACCGAACCGGGATCGCCTACGAGCAGTACTTC. It is translated as CASSDYRTGIAYEQYF.

This chain uses TRBV19 with TRBJ2-7; D remains unclear. V lost 5 bases, J lost 0 bases, and 11 bases lay in between. Per germline, CDR1 LNHDA and CDR2 SQIVND (reference sequence). There are 14 residues in the CDR3. CDR3 in amino acids: CASSPLFSSYEQYF. Here the CDR3 DNA reads TGTGCCAGTAGTCCGCTCTTCAGCTCCTACGAGCAGTACTTC.

The V gene is TRBV18, the J gene TRBJ2-7; D unresolved. Germline V gene data show CDR1 as KGHSH and CDR2 as LQKENI. This CDR3 comprises 11 residues. Trimming cost V 3 bases and J 3 bases, with 3 bases left between them. In DNA form, the CDR3 reads TGTGCCAGCTCACCCCTCTACGAGCAGTACTTC. This gives the protein CASSPLYEQYF.

The rearrangement joins TRBV6-6 to TRBJ1-1; tentative D call: TRBD1 (6 bases). This CDR3 has 16 amino acids. From germline, CDR1 is MNHNY and CDR2 SVGAGI (reference sequence). The germline V and J ends were trimmed by 6 bases and 1 base, with 18 bases remaining between them. The CDR3 DNA is TGTGCCAGCAGGCGCTCTGGGACACACCAGAACACTGAAGCTTTCTTT. Translation: CASRRSGTHQNTEAFF.

The rearrangement links TRBV10-3 to TRBJ2-7, with 8 bases fitting TRBD1. Germline V gene lookup returns CDR1 ENHRY and CDR2 SYGVKD. The CDR3 loop spans 13 amino acids. The V segment lost 7 bases and the J segment 5 bases; nucleotides outside the gene matches: 7. The CDR3, as DNA: TGTGCCATCATGGGCAGGGGGCTAAACGAGCAGTACTTC. Its translation: CAIMGRGLNEQYF.

The chain has TRBV6-6 and TRBJ1-5, with D hard to call. The germline gives CDR1 MNHNY, CDR2 SVGAGI (reference sequence). Trimming took off 7 bases at V and 8 bases at J, with 18 bases between the two ends. The CDR3 is 14 amino acids. CDR3 loop: CASNDPPPSEPQHF. The CDR3 region has the DNA TGTGCCAGCAATGATCCTCCTCCATCGGAGCCCCAGCATTTT.

V usage is TRBV9 and J usage is TRBJ2-2; 9 bases map to TRBD2. V lost 0 bases to trimming and J lost 2 bases; unmatched junction nucleotides: 5. Germline V lookup: CDR1 SGDLS, CDR2 YYNGEE. The CDR3 extends over 17 amino acids. The CDR3 DNA follows: TGTGCCAGCAGCGTAGCTGGGACTAGCCTAAACACCGGGGAGCTGTTTTTT. Translating gives CASSVAGTSLNTGELFF.

V gene TRBV6-5 combines with J gene TRBJ2-2, with 9 bases aligning to TRBD1. V trimming: 4 bases; J trimming: 5 bases; junction bases outside the gene matches: 2. The CDR3 sequence is 14 residues long. Germline V gene lookup returns CDR1 MNHEY and CDR2 SVGAGI. CDR3 in amino acids: CASSWDRATGELFF. Here the CDR3 DNA reads TGTGCCAGCAGTTGGGACAGGGCGACCGGGGAGCTGTTTTTT.

This clone was seen a single time. The V call is TRBV18, the J call TRBJ1-2, with D maybe TRBD1 (5 bases). The CDR3 spans 16 residues. Deletions cut 3 bases from V and 2 bases from J, with 16 bases between. CDR1 and CDR2 (germline): KGHSH, LQKENI. The CDR3, as DNA: TGTGCCAGCTCACCCTACTTAGAACAGGACAACTATGGCTACACCTTC. Residues: CASSPYLEQDNYGYTF.

The chain recombines TRBV19 with TRBJ1-5; no clear D gene. This CDR3 spans 16 amino acids. Germline V CDR1 and CDR2: LNHDA, SQIVND (reference sequence). Trimming removed 5 bases at V and 1 base at J, with 15 bases between. Here the CDR3 reads CASSSGGKTSNQPQHF. The CDR3 DNA sequence: TGTGCCAGTAGTTCCGGCGGGAAAACGAGCAATCAGCCCCAGCATTTT.

The chain combines TRBV6-1 with TRBJ2-5; a weak D match, TRBD1 (5 bases). TRBJ2-7 explains the end of the DNA better; the J call may be wrong. The CDR3 has 13 residues. From germline, CDR1 is MNHNS and CDR2 SASEGT. The chain's CDR3 is CASSEATVYEQYF. The CDR3 bases are TGTGCCAGCAGTGAAGCGACAGTCTACGAGCAGTACTTC.

V is TRBV6-5 and J is TRBJ1-2; D possibly corresponds to TRBD1 (5 bases). Trimming removed 5 bases from V and 4 bases from J, with 14 bases in between. Germline V CDR1 and CDR2: MNHEY, SVGAGI. The CDR3 consists of 14 residues. CDR3 residues: CASSRGPGGYGYTF. The CDR3, as DNA: TGTGCCAGCAGTAGAGGACCGGGGGGCTATGGCTACACCTTC.

V and J are TRBV4-1 and TRBJ1-2; the match to TRBD1 covers 7 bases. Germline V gene data show CDR1 as MGHRA and CDR2 as YSYEKL. V lost 2 bases to trimming and J lost 6 bases; unmatched junction nucleotides: 12. The CDR3 runs 16 residues. The CDR3 sequence is CASSQPHTQGTNGYTF. The CDR3 DNA is TGCGCCAGCAGCCAACCACATACACAGGGGACAAATGGCTACACCTTC.

This chain uses TRBV28 with TRBJ1-2, with D perhaps matching TRBD1 (5 bases). V was cut by 3 bases and J by 4 bases, with 9 bases left in between. Germline assignment: CDR1 MDHEN and CDR2 SYDVKM. CDR3 size: 13 residues. The CDR3 region has the DNA TGTGCCAGCAGTTTTTTGACAGCCTATGGCTACACCTTC. Translation: CASSFLTAYGYTF.